This T cell receptor (beta chain) emerged from a study of blood T cell repertoires in COVID-19. Assay used: immunoSEQ multiplex PCR; TCRdb lists only in-frame clones, some missing. The sample lists 150,000 to 190,000 clones; about 86% were seen once. V was pared by 7 bases and J by 0 bases, with 6 bases of the junction left unmatched. Germline V gene data show CDR1 as SGHRS and CDR2 as YFSETQ. This CDR3 has 15 amino acids. Participant reports of clinical history set cohort assignment. The TCR was taken from a man in his forties or fifties who had recovered from COVID-19. Source material: PBMCs or T cells enriched from blood (not recorded which). The chain employs TRBV5-1 and TRBJ2-2, with 7 positions matching TRBD1. The CDR3 spells CASGPGTANTGELFF. The DNA of the CDR3 is TGCGCCAGCGGCCCCGGGACAGCGAACACCGGGGAGCTGTTTTTT.